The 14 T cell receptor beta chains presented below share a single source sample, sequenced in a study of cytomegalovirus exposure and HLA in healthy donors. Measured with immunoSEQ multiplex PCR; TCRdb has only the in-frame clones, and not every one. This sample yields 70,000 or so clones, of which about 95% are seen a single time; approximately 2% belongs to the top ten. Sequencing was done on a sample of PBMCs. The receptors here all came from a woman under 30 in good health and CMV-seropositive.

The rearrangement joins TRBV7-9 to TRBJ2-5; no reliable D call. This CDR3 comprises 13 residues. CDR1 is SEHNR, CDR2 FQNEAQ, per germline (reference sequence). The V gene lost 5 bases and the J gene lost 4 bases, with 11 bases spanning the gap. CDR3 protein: CASSLPPRETQYF. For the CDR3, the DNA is TGTGCCAGCAGCCTCCCCCCGCGAGAGACCCAGTACTTC.

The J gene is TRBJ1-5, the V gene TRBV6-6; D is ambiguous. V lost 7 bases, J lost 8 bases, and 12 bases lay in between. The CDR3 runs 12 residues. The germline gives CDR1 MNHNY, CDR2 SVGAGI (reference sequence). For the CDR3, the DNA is TGTGCCAGCAAGCCCGAGGGCGAGCCCCAGCATTTT. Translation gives CASKPEGEPQHF.

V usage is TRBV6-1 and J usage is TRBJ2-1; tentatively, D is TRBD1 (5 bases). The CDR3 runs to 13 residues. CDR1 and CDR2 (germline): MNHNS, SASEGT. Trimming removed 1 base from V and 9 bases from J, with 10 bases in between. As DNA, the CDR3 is TGTGCCAGCAGTGAAGTGGACGACAGTGAGCAGTTCTTC. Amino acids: CASSEVDDSEQFF.

This CDR3 reads CASSLESGRFHEQYF. CDR3 nucleotide sequence: TGCGCCAGCAGCTTGGAGAGCGGGAGGTTCCACGAGCAGTACTTC. The chain is built from TRBV5-1 and TRBJ2-7; the match to TRBD2 covers 9 bases. The germline gives CDR1 SGHRS, CDR2 YFSETQ. V gave up 0 bases and J gave up 5 bases; unmatched junction bases: 6. The CDR3 covers 15 residues.

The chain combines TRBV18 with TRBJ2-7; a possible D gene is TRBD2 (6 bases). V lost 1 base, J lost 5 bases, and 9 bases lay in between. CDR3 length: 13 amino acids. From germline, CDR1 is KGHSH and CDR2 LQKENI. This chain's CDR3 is CASSPRRGNEQYF. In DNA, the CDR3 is TGTGCCAGCTCACCACGGAGGGGTAACGAGCAGTACTTC.

This CDR3 reads CASSGRQGAGEQYF. The CDR3 DNA is TGTGCCAGCAGCGGCCGACAGGGGGCGGGCGAGCAGTACTTC. This chain joins TRBV7-9 and TRBJ2-7; 10 bases fit TRBD1. CDR1 is SEHNR and CDR2 is FQNEAQ in the germline V gene (reference sequence). J gave up 6 bases and V 5 bases, and 7 bases lay outside the gene matches. The CDR3 is made up of 14 amino acids.

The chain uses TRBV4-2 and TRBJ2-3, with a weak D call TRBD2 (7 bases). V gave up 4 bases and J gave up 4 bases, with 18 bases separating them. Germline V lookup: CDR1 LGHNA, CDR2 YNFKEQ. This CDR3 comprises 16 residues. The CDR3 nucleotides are TGTGCCAGCAGCCCCCGAGGTGGGAGGGGGGCAGATACGCAGTATTTT. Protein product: CASSPRGGRGADTQYF.

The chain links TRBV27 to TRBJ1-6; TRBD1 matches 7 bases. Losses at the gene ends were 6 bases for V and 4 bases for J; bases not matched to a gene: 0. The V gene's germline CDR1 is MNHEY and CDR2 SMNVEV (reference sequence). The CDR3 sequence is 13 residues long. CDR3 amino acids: CASRGQYNSPLHF. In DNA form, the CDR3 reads TGTGCCAGCAGGGGACAGTATAATTCACCCCTCCACTTT.

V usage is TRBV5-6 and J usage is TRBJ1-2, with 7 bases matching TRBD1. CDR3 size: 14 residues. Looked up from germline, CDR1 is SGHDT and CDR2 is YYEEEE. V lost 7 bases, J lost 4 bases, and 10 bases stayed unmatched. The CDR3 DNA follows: TGTGCCAGCGGCCACAGGGGAAACCCCTATGGCTACACCTTC. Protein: CASGHRGNPYGYTF.

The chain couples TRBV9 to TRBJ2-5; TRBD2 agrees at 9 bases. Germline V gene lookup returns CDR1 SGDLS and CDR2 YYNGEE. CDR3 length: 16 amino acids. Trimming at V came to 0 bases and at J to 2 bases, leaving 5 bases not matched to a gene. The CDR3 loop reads CASSVERLAGQETQYF. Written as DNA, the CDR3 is TGTGCCAGCAGCGTAGAAAGGCTAGCGGGGCAAGAGACCCAGTACTTC.

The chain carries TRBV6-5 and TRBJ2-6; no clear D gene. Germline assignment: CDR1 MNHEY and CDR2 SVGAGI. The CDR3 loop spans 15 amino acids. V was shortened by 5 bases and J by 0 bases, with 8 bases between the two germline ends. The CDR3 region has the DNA TGTGCCAGCAGTACCACTCGCTCTGGGGCCAACGTCCTGACTTTC. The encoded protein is CASSTTRSGANVLTF.

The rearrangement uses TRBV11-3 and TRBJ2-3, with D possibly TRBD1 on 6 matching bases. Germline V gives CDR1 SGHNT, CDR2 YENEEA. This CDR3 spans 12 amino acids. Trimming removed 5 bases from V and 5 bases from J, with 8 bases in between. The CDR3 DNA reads TGTGCCAGCAGCATGACAGGAGATACGCAGTATTTT. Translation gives CASSMTGDTQYF. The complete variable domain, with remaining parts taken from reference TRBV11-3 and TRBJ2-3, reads EAGVVQSPRYKIIEKKQPVAFWCNPISGHNTLYWYLQNLGQGPELLIRYENEEAVDDSQLPKDRFSAERLKGVDSTLKIQPAELGDSAVYLCASSMTGDTQYFGPGTRLTVL.

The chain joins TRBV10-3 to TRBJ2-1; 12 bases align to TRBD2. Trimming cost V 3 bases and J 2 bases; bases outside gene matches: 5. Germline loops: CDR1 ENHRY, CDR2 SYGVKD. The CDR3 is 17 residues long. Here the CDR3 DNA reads TGTGCCATCAGTGACCCGACTAGCGGGAGCCCCTACAATGAGCAGTTCTTC. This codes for CAISDPTSGSPYNEQFF.

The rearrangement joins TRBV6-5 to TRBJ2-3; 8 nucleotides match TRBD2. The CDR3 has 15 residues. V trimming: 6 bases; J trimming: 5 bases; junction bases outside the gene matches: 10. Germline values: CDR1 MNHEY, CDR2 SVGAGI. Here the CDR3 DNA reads TGTGCCAGCAGAGAAACGGGAGGGGGTCGAGATACGCAGTATTTT. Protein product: CASRETGGGRDTQYF.